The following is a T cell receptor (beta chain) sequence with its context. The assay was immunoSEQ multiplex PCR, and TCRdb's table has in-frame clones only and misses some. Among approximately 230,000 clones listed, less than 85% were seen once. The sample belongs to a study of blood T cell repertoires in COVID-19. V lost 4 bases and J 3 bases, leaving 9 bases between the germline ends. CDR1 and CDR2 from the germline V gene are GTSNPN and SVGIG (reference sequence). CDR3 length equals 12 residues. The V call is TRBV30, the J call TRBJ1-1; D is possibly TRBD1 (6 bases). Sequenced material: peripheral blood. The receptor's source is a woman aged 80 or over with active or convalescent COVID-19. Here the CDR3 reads CAWNREYTEAFF. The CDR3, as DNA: TGTGCCTGGAACAGGGAATACACTGAAGCTTTCTTT.